In this sample, the clone carrying this TCR beta chain turned up a few times. The target antigen is unknown. This record belongs to a study of Graves' ophthalmopathy and Graves' hyperthyroidism. General study findings and limits: The model reached just under 71% sensitivity and roughly 72% specificity for predicting ophthalmopathy progression. Using a 13-signature model, the authors split ophthalmopathy from stable hyperthyroidism, with 87.88% sensitivity and approximately 80% specificity.

RNA transcripts served as template for amplifying TCR beta CDR3 sequences. Scientists carried out first-round RT-PCR using HTBI primers and then a second-round multiplex PCR. TCRdb reprocessed the multiplex PCR reads with MiXCR, giving one entry per CDR3 protein. The sample includes a few hundred thousand distinct CDR3 sequences, 17% seen only once; the top ten take roughly 2.3%. Stable hyperthyroidism meant no progression to ophthalmopathy within 18 months of follow-up. Hyperthyroidism cases were recent diagnoses of under 2 months' duration in people aged 18 to 65. CDR1 SGHRS and CDR2 YFSETQ come from the germline V gene. V was pared by 2 bases and J by 1 base, with 10 bases between. The CDR3 extends over 15 amino acids.

This TCR was sampled from an adult woman with stable Graves' hyperthyroidism. V is TRBV5-1 and J is TRBJ1-5; weak D call: TRBD1 (6 bases). The sequencing sample was made of peripheral blood. Here the CDR3 DNA reads TGCGCCAGCAGCTTATCAGGGGAGAGCAATCAGCCCCAGCATTTT. It specifies CASSLSGESNQPQHF.